Listed here are 26 T cell receptor beta chains from one sample, sequenced in a study of cytomegalovirus exposure and HLA in healthy donors. 13 Jbeta primers and 60 Vbeta primers were used for the PCR. Generated by immunoSEQ multiplex PCR, the TCRdb table keeps only in-frame clones and is missing some. The sample yields about 120,000 clones, approximately 80% seen once. Sequenced input: PBMCs. These receptors were taken from a woman aged 18 to 35 in good health and CMV-seronegative.

The genes are TRBV4-1 and TRBJ2-7; 10 bases align to TRBD1. This CDR3 is 16 amino acids long. From germline, CDR1 is MGHRA and CDR2 YSYEKL. Losses at the gene ends were 4 bases for V and 2 bases for J; bases not matched to a gene: 8. CDR3 loop: CASSPPRDRGTYEQYF. CDR3 in DNA: TGCGCCAGCAGCCCTCCTCGGGACAGGGGAACCTACGAGCAGTACTTC.

This clone was seen a single time. The chain carries TRBV9 and TRBJ1-5; D is uncertain. The CDR3 totals 15 residues. Looked up from germline, CDR1 is SGDLS and CDR2 is YYNGEE. V lost 1 base and J 5 bases, leaving 13 bases between the germline ends. The CDR3 is CASSVNYGEDQPQHF. DNA for the CDR3: TGTGCCAGCAGCGTAAATTACGGAGAGGATCAGCCCCAGCATTTT.

This clone was picked up a small number of times. The V and J genes are TRBV15 and TRBJ1-4; D ambiguous. Germline V gene data show CDR1 as LNHNV and CDR2 as YYDKDF (reference sequence). The V and J ends lost 1 base and 6 bases respectively, with 6 bases between them. The CDR3 spans 13 residues. CDR3 loop: CATSRASDEKLFF. The CDR3 bases are TGTGCCACCAGCAGAGCCAGCGATGAAAAACTGTTTTTT.

J is TRBJ2-7 and V is TRBV7-2; a possible D gene is TRBD2 (5 bases). With 1 base removed from V and 3 bases from J, the gap between germline ends came to 10 bases. The CDR3 sequence is 14 residues long. CDR1 is SGHTA and CDR2 is FQGNSA in the germline V gene. The CDR3 region is CASSLGLGLYEQYF. The DNA of the CDR3 is TGTGCCAGCAGCTTAGGTCTCGGACTCTACGAGCAGTACTTC.

In its sample, this clone was seen a few times. J is TRBJ2-5 and V is TRBV25-1; 9 bases align to TRBD1. Germline V gene lookup returns CDR1 MGHDK and CDR2 SYGVNS. Unmatched junction bases numbered 4, after V lost 4 bases and J lost 4 bases. This CDR3 comprises 14 residues. CDR3 residues: CASSALGQGETQYF. CDR3 DNA sequence: TGTGCCAGCAGTGCCCTGGGACAGGGAGAGACCCAGTACTTC.

This clone occurred once. This sample also contains other DNA sequences that code for the same CDR3. The V and J genes are TRBV5-1 and TRBJ1-2; D perhaps matches TRBD1 (5 bases). Germline V gene data show CDR1 as SGHRS and CDR2 as YFSETQ. This CDR3 has 15 amino acids. The V and J ends lost 0 bases and 6 bases respectively, with 15 bases between them. The CDR3 loop reads CASSLDQGLGNGYTF. The DNA for the CDR3 is TGCGCCAGCAGCTTGGATCAGGGTCTGGGGAATGGCTACACCTTC.

The V call is TRBV11-2, the J call TRBJ2-5, with TRBD1 matching 9 bases. The J call may be in error: the DNA end matches TRBJ2-7 better. The CDR3 is 15 residues long. Germline assignment: CDR1 SGHAT and CDR2 FQNNGV. DNA for the CDR3: TGTGCCAGCAGCTCCCACGACAGGGGGGCCTACGAGCAGTACTTC. Translating gives CASSSHDRGAYEQYF.

The chain carries TRBV6-6 and TRBJ1-3; D may be TRBD1 (5 bases). Germline V gene sequence: CDR1 MNHNY, CDR2 SVGAGI (reference sequence). CDR3 length: 15 residues. Trimming took 6 bases from V and 0 from J, leaving 12 bases between them. This CDR3 reads CASSNRFSSGNTIYF. In DNA, the CDR3 is TGTGCCAGCAGCAACAGGTTCAGCTCTGGAAACACCATATATTTT.

This clone was detected only a few times. The chain combines TRBV2 with TRBJ2-7; tentative D call: TRBD1 (6 bases). Germline V gene data show CDR1 as SNHLY and CDR2 as FYNNEI. Deletions cut 10 bases from V and 5 bases from J, with 15 bases between. There are 12 residues in the CDR3. The CDR3 protein is CANSGQGNEQYF. In DNA form, the CDR3 reads TGTGCCAACTCGGGACAAGGAAACGAGCAGTACTTC.

This sequence joins TRBV6-5 and TRBJ2-7; D ambiguous. The CDR3 has 13 residues. Looked up from germline, CDR1 is MNHEY and CDR2 is SVGAGI. V dropped 4 bases and J dropped 11 bases, with 18 bases sitting between them. CDR3 sequence reads: CASSSPSRISEYF. The CDR3 DNA follows: TGTGCCAGCAGTTCTCCGTCTAGAATATCTGAGTACTTC.

Remarks on this clone: At one of its ends the junction is not consistent with the germline gene, which may arise from a read error. This sequence joins TRBV30 and TRBJ2-6; tentatively, D is TRBD1 (5 bases). CDR3 length equals 17 residues. The V gene's germline CDR1 is GTSNPN and CDR2 SVGIG (reference sequence). CDR3: CAWSEGLSPSGANGLTF. The CDR3 nucleotides read TGTGCCTGGAGTGAGGGGCTCAGTCCCTCTGGGGCCAACGGCCTGACTTTC.

About this clone itself: A junction boundary mismatches the germline segment, possibly from a read error. V and J are TRBV27 and TRBJ2-1; 14 nucleotides match TRBD2. The CDR3 sequence is 18 residues long. CDR1 and CDR2 from the germline V gene are MNHEY and SMNVEV (reference sequence). The CDR3 loop reads CASSLRGPGTSGSPEQLF. The CDR3 nucleotides are TGTGCCAGCAGTCTAAGGGGGCCCGGGACTAGCGGGAGTCCTGAGCAGCTCTTC.

V and J are TRBV10-3 and TRBJ2-7; 11 nucleotides line up with TRBD1. The CDR3 extends over 14 amino acids. With V trimmed by 8 bases and J by 2 bases, 5 bases remained unmatched. From germline, CDR1 is ENHRY and CDR2 SYGVKD. For the CDR3, the DNA is TGTGCCATCCGGAGGGACAGGGGGGCCTACGAGCAGTACTTC. It yields the protein CAIRRDRGAYEQYF.

This clone has a single count. The chain combines TRBV2 with TRBJ2-7; 7 nucleotides align to TRBD2. After removal of 8 bases from V and 4 bases from J, the junction contained 11 bases not matched to a gene. The CDR3 spans 14 residues. Germline V CDR1 and CDR2: SNHLY, FYNNEI. CDR3 DNA: TGTGCCAGCGGGGAGGGGTCTGGAGGGTACGAGCAGTACTTC. Protein: CASGEGSGGYEQYF.

This CDR3 is CASSYSPTGLLNEQFF. As DNA, the CDR3 is TGTGCCAGCAGTTACTCACCTACAGGGCTTCTCAATGAGCAGTTCTTC. This chain joins TRBV6-5 and TRBJ2-1; maybe TRBD1 (6 bases). The CDR3 is 16 amino acids. V lost 0 bases, J lost 6 bases, and 15 bases lay in between. Germline CDR1 reads MNHEY; CDR2 reads SVGAGI.

The gene calls are TRBV6-1 and TRBJ2-7, with D possibly TRBD1 on 5 matching bases. The ends were cut back, 4 bases at V and 2 bases at J, with 12 bases in the middle. The CDR3 is made up of 14 amino acids. Looked up from germline, CDR1 is MNHNS and CDR2 is SASEGT. The CDR3 nucleotides read TGTGCCAGCAGTGCCAAGGGGCTCCCCTACGAGCAGTACTTC. Translated: CASSAKGLPYEQYF.

This clone was counted between two and nine times. V and J are TRBV6-6 and TRBJ2-1; 7 nucleotides match TRBD1. The CDR3 has 13 amino acids. The V segment lost 6 bases and the J segment 7 bases; nucleotides outside the gene matches: 6. Germline V gives CDR1 MNHNY, CDR2 SVGAGI (reference sequence). The CDR3 DNA follows: TGTGCCAGCAGCTCTCAGGGACAGAATGAGCAGTTCTTC. Translating it yields CASSSQGQNEQFF.

The genes are TRBV5-5 and TRBJ1-3; unclear D gene. The CDR3 totals 16 residues. With 0 bases removed from V and 0 bases from J, the gap between germline ends came to 10 bases. Germline V gene data show CDR1 as SGHKS and CDR2 as YYEKEE (reference sequence). DNA for the CDR3: TGTGCCAGCAGCTTGGGACACCTTCACTCTGGAAACACCATATATTTT. It specifies CASSLGHLHSGNTIYF. Based on the CDR3 plus reference TRBV5-5 and TRBJ1-3, the full variable domain is DAGVTQSPTHLIKTRGQQVTLRCSPISGHKSVSWYQQVLGQGPQFIFQYYEKEERGRGNFPDRFSARQFPNYSSELNVNALLLGDSALYLCASSLGHLHSGNTIYFGEGSWLTVV.

Here the CDR3 reads CASSPGTGRSNTEAFF. The CDR3 DNA reads as TGTGCCAGCAGCCCCGGGACAGGCCGTTCGAACACTGAAGCTTTCTTT. The rearrangement joins TRBV5-4 to TRBJ1-1; 8 positions agree with TRBD1. CDR3 size: 16 residues. Trimming cost V 4 bases and J 1 base; bases outside gene matches: 9. CDR1 and CDR2 (germline): SGHNT, YYREEE (reference sequence).

This sequence joins TRBV5-8 and TRBJ2-7; TRBD2 agrees at 9 bases. The CDR3 is 14 amino acids. Trimming at V came to 3 bases and at J to 1 base, leaving 2 bases not matched to a gene. The germline V gene encodes CDR1 SGHTS and CDR2 YDEGEE. CDR3 sequence (DNA): TGTGCCAGCAGCTCGCGGGAGGGATCCTACGAGCAGTACTTC. This translates into CASSSREGSYEQYF.

CDR3 amino acids: CASSEGVVRALNTEAFF. Here the CDR3 DNA reads TGTGCCAGCAGTGAAGGAGTTGTCAGGGCGCTGAACACTGAAGCTTTCTTT. The chain has TRBV6-1 and TRBJ1-1; TRBD1 might be the D (5 bases). Deletions cut 1 base from V and 0 bases from J, with 15 bases between. The CDR3 spans 17 residues. In germline, CDR1 is MNHNS, CDR2 SASEGT.

This chain links TRBV5-1 with TRBJ1-5; 9 positions agree with TRBD1. V lost 1 base and J lost 5; bases outside the gene matches: 7. This CDR3 comprises 16 residues. CDR1 and CDR2 from the germline V gene are SGHRS and YFSETQ. CDR3 nucleotide sequence: TGCGCCAGCAGCTTGATGGGACAGGGAAGCGATCAGCCCCAGCATTTT. It specifies CASSLMGQGSDQPQHF.

The gene calls are TRBV25-1 and TRBJ1-4, with TRBD1 as a possible D gene (5 bases). V was trimmed by 1 base and J by 0 bases, leaving 12 bases between them. Germline values: CDR1 MGHDK, CDR2 SYGVNS. This CDR3 has 17 amino acids. The CDR3 loop reads CASSESPGYPTNEKLFF. DNA of the CDR3: TGTGCCAGCAGTGAATCTCCAGGGTACCCAACTAATGAAAAACTGTTTTTT. The full variable domain, rest sourced from reference TRBV25-1 and TRBJ1-4, is EADIYQTPRYLVIGTGKKITLECSQTMGHDKMYWYQQDPGMELHLIHYSYGVNSTEKGDLSSESTVSRIRTEHFPLTLESARPSHTSQYLCASSESPGYPTNEKLFFGSGTQLSVL.

The rearrangement joins TRBV29-1 to TRBJ2-3; TRBD2 might be the D (5 bases). Germline-derived CDR1 and CDR2 are SQVTM and ANQGSEA. V lost 7 bases and J 5 bases, leaving 10 bases between the germline ends. This CDR3 spans 11 amino acids. The CDR3 DNA reads TGCAGCGCTCTGGCGGGAGATACGCAGTATTTT. This gives the protein CSALAGDTQYF.

The rearrangement uses TRBV4-1 and TRBJ2-1; TRBD2 matches at 9 bases. This CDR3 is 20 amino acids long. J gave up 0 bases and V 3 bases, and 15 bases lay outside the gene matches. CDR1 and CDR2 from the germline V gene are MGHRA and YSYEKL. CDR3 residues: CASSQRGGTSTSSSYNEQFF. The CDR3 DNA sequence: TGCGCCAGCAGCCAGAGAGGCGGGACTAGCACGTCGAGCTCCTACAATGAGCAGTTCTTC.

The chain carries TRBV29-1 and TRBJ1-1; weak D call: TRBD1 (5 bases). Germline lookup yields CDR1 SQVTM and CDR2 ANQGSEA. This CDR3 contains 14 residues. V lost 6 bases and J lost 1, with 15 bases in between. The CDR3 spells CSVSTGPTNTEAFF. Here the CDR3 DNA reads TGCAGCGTCTCTACAGGTCCTACGAACACTGAAGCTTTCTTT.